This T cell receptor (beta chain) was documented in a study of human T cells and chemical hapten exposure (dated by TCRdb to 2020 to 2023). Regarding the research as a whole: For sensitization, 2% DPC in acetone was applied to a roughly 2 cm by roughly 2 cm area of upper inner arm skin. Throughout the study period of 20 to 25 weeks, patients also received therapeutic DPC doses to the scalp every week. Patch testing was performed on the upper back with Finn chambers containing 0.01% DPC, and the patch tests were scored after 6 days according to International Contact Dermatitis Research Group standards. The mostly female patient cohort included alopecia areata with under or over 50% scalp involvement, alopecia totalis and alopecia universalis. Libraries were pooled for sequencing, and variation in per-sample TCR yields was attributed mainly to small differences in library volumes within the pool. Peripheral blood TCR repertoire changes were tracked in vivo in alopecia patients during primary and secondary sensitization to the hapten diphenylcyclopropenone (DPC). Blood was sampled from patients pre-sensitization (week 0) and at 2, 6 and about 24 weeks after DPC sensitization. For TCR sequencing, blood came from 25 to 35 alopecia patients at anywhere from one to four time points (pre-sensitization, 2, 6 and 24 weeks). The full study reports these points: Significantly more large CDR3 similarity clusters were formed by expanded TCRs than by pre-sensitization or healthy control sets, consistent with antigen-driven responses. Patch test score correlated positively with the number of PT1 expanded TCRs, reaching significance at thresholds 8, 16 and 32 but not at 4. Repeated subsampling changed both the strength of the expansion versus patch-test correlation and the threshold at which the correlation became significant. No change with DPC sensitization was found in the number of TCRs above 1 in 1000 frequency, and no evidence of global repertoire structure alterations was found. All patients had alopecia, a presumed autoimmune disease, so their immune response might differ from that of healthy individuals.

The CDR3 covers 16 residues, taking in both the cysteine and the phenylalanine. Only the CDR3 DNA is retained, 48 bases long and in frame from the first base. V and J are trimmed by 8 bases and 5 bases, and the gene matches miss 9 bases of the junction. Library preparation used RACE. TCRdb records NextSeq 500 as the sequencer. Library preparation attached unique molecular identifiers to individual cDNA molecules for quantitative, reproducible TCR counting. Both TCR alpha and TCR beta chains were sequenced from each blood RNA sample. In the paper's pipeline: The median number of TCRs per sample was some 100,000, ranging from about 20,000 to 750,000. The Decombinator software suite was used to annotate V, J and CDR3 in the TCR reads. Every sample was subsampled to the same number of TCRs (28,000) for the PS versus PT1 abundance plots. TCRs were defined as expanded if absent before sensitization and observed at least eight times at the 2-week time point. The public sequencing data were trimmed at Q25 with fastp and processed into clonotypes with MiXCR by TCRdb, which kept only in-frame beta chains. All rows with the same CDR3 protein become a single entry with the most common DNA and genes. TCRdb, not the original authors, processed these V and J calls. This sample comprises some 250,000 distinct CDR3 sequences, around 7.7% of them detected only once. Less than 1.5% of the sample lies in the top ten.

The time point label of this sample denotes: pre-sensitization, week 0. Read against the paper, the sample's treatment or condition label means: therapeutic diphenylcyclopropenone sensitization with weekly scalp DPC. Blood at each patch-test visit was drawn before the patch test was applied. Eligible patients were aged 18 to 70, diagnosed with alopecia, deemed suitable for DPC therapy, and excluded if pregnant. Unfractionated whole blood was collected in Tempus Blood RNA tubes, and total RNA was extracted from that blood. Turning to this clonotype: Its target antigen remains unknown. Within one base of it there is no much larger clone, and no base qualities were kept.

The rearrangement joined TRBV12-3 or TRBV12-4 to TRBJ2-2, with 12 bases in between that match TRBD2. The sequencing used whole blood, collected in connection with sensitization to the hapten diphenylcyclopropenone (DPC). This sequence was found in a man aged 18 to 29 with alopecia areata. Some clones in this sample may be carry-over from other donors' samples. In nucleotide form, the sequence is TGTGCCAGCTCTAGCGGGGGGGCTATTAAAACCGGGGAGCTGTTTTTT. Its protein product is CASSSGGAIKTGELFF.